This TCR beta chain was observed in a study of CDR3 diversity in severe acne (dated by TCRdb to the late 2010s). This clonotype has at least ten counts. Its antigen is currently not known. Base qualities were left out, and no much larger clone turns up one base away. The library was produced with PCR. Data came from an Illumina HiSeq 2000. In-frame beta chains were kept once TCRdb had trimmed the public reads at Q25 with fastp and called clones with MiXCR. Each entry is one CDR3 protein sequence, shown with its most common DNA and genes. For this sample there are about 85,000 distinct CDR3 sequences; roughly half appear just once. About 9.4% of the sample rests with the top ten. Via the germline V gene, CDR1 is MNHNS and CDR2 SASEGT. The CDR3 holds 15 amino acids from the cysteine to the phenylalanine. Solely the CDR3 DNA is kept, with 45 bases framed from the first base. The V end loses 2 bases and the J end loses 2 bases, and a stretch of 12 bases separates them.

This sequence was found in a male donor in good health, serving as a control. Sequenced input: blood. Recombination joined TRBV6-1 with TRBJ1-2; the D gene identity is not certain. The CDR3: CASSEWGTGNYGYTF. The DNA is TGTGCCAGCAGTGAATGGGGTACTGGAAACTATGGCTACACCTTC.